The following is a TCR beta chain sequence with its context. The antigen remains unidentified. With 0 bases clipped from V and 17 bases from J, the junction kept 1 base outside the gene matches. This CDR3 is 12 amino acids long. Germline lookup yields CDR1 MNHEY and CDR2 SVGAGI. This sample was included in a study of T cell responses to AZD1222 COVID-19 vaccine. In the study overall: The analysis combined second doses at about 4 or about 12 weeks.

Whole-study findings and limits: Researchers report vaccine-associated CD4 TCRs spanning spike, with dominance at 160-218 and 743-854. Targets within unmutated variant regions were reportedly found for nearly half of spike-specific TCRs.

Assay: immunoSEQ multiplex PCR; the TCRdb copy retains only in-frame clones and omits some. The data hold roughly 110,000 clones, with more than 75% observed a single time. The rearrangement joins TRBV6-5 to TRBJ1-6, with 10 bases aligning to TRBD1. The sample consisted of peripheral blood, taken on day 0 of AZD1222 vaccination. The clonotype comes from an adult in good health. CDR3 nucleotide sequence: TGTGCCAGCAGTTACTCGGGACAGGGGTTCCACTTT. Protein sequence: CASSYSGQGFHF.